The rows below give T cell receptor beta chains drawn from one sample of a study of PD-L1 blockade in urothelial cancer. Here immunoSEQ multiplex PCR was the method, and the copy in TCRdb shows in-frame clones only, minus some. In the table there are under 70,000 clones, 85% to 90% of which are singletons. The source was PBMCs, collected around atezolizumab (anti-PD-L1) treatment. The receptors derive from a man between 60 and 70 years old with urothelial cancer. CDR3s include the opening cysteine and the closing phenylalanine or tryptophan. A D gene is named only where the DNA matches it firmly. The size of a clone is reported for some rows only, either as once, few or many, or as a class for expanded clones.

D: TRBD2
size: -
V: TRBV19
J: TRBJ2-3
CDR3: CASTRAGGIDTQYF
DNA: TGTGCCAGTACCCGAGCCGGGGGGATAGATACGCAGTATTTT

D: TRBD2
size: -
V: TRBV5-1
J: TRBJ2-7
CDR3: CASSLLREGPYEQYF
DNA: TGCGCCAGCAGCTTGCTCCGGGAGGGACCCTACGAGCAGTACTTC

D: TRBD2
size: -
V: TRBV9
J: TRBJ2-1
CDR3: CASSVAPSGGPVNEQFF
DNA: TGTGCCAGCAGCGTAGCTCCTAGCGGGGGGCCCGTCAATGAGCAGTTCTTC

D: -
size: -
V: TRBV5-6
J: TRBJ1-1
CDR3: CASSLRGRAEAFF
DNA: TGTGCCAGCAGCTTGAGAGGCCGGGCTGAAGCTTTCTTT

D: TRBD2
size: -
V: TRBV11-2
J: TRBJ2-3
CDR3: CASSLASGRMDTQYF
DNA: TGTGCCAGCAGCTTGGCTAGCGGGAGAATGGATACGCAGTATTTT

D: TRBD2
size: -
V: TRBV10-2
J: TRBJ2-7
CDR3: CASSDPGGGGHEQYF
DNA: TGCGCCAGCAGTGACCCGGGGGGGGGAGGTCACGAGCAGTACTTC

D: -
size: -
V: TRBV5-1
J: TRBJ2-3
CDR3: CASSLRRGRTDTQYF
DNA: TGCGCCAGCAGCTTGAGGCGGGGCCGCACAGATACGCAGTATTTT

D: -
size: -
V: TRBV6-5
J: TRBJ1-4
CDR3: CASKTGNEKLFF
DNA: TGTGCCAGTAAGACAGGAAATGAAAAACTGTTTTTT

D: TRBD1
size: -
V: TRBV10-3
J: TRBJ1-3
CDR3: CAISESQGMTGNTIYF
DNA: TGTGCCATCAGTGAGTCACAGGGGATGACTGGAAACACCATATATTTT

D: -
size: few
V: TRBV5-4
J: TRBJ1-2
CDR3: CASSWEKGYTF
DNA: TGTGCCAGCAGCTGGGAGAAGGGCTACACCTTC

D: -
size: -
V: TRBV5-4
J: TRBJ2-1
CDR3: CASSLGWDTSYNEQFF
DNA: TGTGCCAGCAGCTTGGGATGGGACACCTCCTACAATGAGCAGTTCTTC

D: -
size: -
V: TRBV30
J: TRBJ2-3
CDR3: CAWRRSRVTDTQYF
DNA: TGTGCCTGGAGAAGATCGCGGGTCACAGATACGCAGTATTTT

D: -
size: -
V: TRBV30
J: TRBJ1-1
CDR3: CAWSVERSEAFF
DNA: TGTGCCTGGAGTGTGGAGAGGTCTGAAGCTTTCTTT

D: -
size: -
V: TRBV5-1
J: TRBJ1-1
CDR3: CASSLGRENTEAFF
DNA: TGCGCCAGCAGCTTGGGCCGGGAAAACACTGAAGCTTTCTTT

D: TRBD2
size: -
V: TRBV30
J: TRBJ2-1
CDR3: CAGLAEAYNEQFF
DNA: TGTGCCGGACTAGCGGAGGCCTACAATGAGCAGTTCTTC

D: -
size: -
V: TRBV23-1
J: TRBJ2-1
CDR3: CASSQSVANEQFF
DNA: TGCGCCAGCAGTCAATCTGTGGCCAATGAGCAGTTCTTC

D: TRBD1
size: -
V: TRBV5-1
J: TRBJ2-1
CDR3: CASSLEGQGSFF
DNA: TGCGCCAGCAGCTTGGAGGGACAGGGTTCGTTCTTC

D: -
size: -
V: TRBV6-5
J: TRBJ1-5
CDR3: CASRASGGDQPQHF
DNA: TGTGCCAGCAGAGCCAGTGGGGGCGATCAGCCCCAGCATTTT

D: -
size: once
V: TRBV18
J: TRBJ2-3
CDR3: CASSPWTASTDTQYF
DNA: TGTGCCAGCTCACCCTGGACAGCTAGCACAGATACGCAGTATTTT

D: TRBD1
size: -
V: TRBV10-3
J: TRBJ1-1
CDR3: CAISGSYGTGGRTEAFF
DNA: TGTGCCATCAGTGGATCGTACGGGACAGGGGGCAGGACTGAAGCTTTCTTT

D: -
size: -
V: TRBV7-9
J: TRBJ1-4
CDR3: CASSFSGADNEKLFF
DNA: TGTGCCAGCAGCTTTTCAGGGGCTGATAATGAAAAACTGTTTTTT

D: TRBD1
size: -
V: TRBV7-9
J: TRBJ1-6
CDR3: CASSSGTGDNSPLHF
DNA: TGTGCCAGCAGTTCCGGGACAGGGGACAATTCACCCCTCCACTTT

D: -
size: once
V: TRBV28
J: TRBJ2-4
CDR3: CASSFPGINIQYF
DNA: TGTGCCAGCAGTTTTCCGGGAATAAACATTCAGTACTTC

D: TRBD1
size: -
V: TRBV2
J: TRBJ1-2
CDR3: CASSDRVAGGNYGYTF
DNA: TGTGCCAGCAGCGACAGGGTAGCCGGCGGAAACTATGGCTACACCTTC

D: TRBD1
size: -
V: TRBV27
J: TRBJ2-4
CDR3: CASSFRQGAKNIQYF
DNA: TGTGCCAGCAGTTTCAGACAGGGGGCCAAAAACATTCAGTACTTC

D: TRBD1
size: -
V: TRBV2
J: TRBJ1-2
CDR3: CASSEARDRRNYGYTF
DNA: TGTGCCAGCAGTGAAGCGCGGGACAGGCGTAACTATGGCTACACCTTC

D: -
size: -
V: TRBV7-3
J: TRBJ2-2
CDR3: CASSFSGNTGELFF
DNA: TGTGCCAGCAGCTTTAGCGGTAACACCGGGGAGCTGTTTTTT

D: -
size: -
V: TRBV7-9
J: TRBJ2-1
CDR3: CASSTSQGYNEQFF
DNA: TGTGCCAGCAGCACAAGCCAGGGATACAATGAGCAGTTCTTC

D: -
size: -
V: TRBV9
J: TRBJ1-3
CDR3: CASSVGNPANTIYF
DNA: TGTGCCAGCAGCGTCGGGAACCCGGCAAACACCATATATTTT

D: -
size: -
V: TRBV11-3
J: TRBJ1-1
CDR3: CAAAWARNTEAFF
DNA: TGTGCCGCCGCGTGGGCGAGGAACACTGAAGCTTTCTTT

D: TRBD2
size: -
V: TRBV5-1
J: TRBJ2-3
CDR3: CASSLRGGPGTDTQYF
DNA: TGCGCCAGCAGCTTGCGGGGGGGGCCCGGGACAGATACGCAGTATTTT

D: -
size: few
V: TRBV7-8
J: TRBJ1-2
CDR3: CASSLTGSPANYGYTF
DNA: TGTGCCAGCAGCTTAACAGGGAGCCCAGCTAACTATGGCTACACCTTC

D: -
size: -
V: TRBV2
J: TRBJ2-3
CDR3: CASRGSGWEPDTQYF
DNA: TGTGCCAGCAGAGGGTCGGGGTGGGAGCCAGATACGCAGTATTTT

D: -
size: once
V: TRBV5-4
J: TRBJ2-7
CDR3: CASSLVGVYEQYF
DNA: TGTGCCAGCAGCTTGGTTGGAGTCTACGAGCAGTACTTC

D: -
size: -
V: TRBV7-2
J: TRBJ1-3
CDR3: CASSLNGGSGNTIYF
DNA: TGTGCCAGCAGCTTAAACGGGGGCTCTGGAAACACCATATATTTT

D: TRBD1
size: -
V: TRBV7-7
J: TRBJ2-5
CDR3: CASSFGQFGQGLPETQYF
DNA: TGTGCTAGCAGCTTCGGTCAGTTCGGACAGGGACTTCCAGAGACCCAGTACTTC

D: -
size: few
V: TRBV4-3
J: TRBJ1-4
CDR3: CASSQERLRATNEKLFF
DNA: TGCGCCAGCAGCCAAGAGAGACTGCGGGCAACTAATGAAAAACTGTTTTTT

D: TRBD1
size: -
V: TRBV9
J: TRBJ1-5
CDR3: CASSVGDRAYEPQHF
DNA: TGTGCCAGCAGCGTAGGGGACAGGGCCTATGAGCCCCAGCATTTT

D: TRBD1
size: -
V: TRBV9
J: TRBJ2-7
CDR3: CASSEGQGAFYEQYF
DNA: TGTGCCAGCAGCGAAGGACAGGGGGCTTTCTACGAGCAGTACTTC

D: TRBD1
size: few
V: TRBV4-2
J: TRBJ1-5
CDR3: CASSQGQGNQPQHF
DNA: TGTGCCAGCAGCCAGGGACAGGGCAATCAGCCCCAGCATTTT

D: TRBD2
size: -
V: TRBV7-6
J: TRBJ2-2
CDR3: CASSSGGSWSTGELFF
DNA: TGTGCCAGCAGCTCTGGCGGGAGTTGGTCCACCGGGGAGCTGTTTTTT

D: TRBD1
size: -
V: TRBV7-8
J: TRBJ1-6
CDR3: CASGGDRGFNSPLHF
DNA: TGTGCCTCCGGAGGGGACAGGGGGTTTAATTCACCCCTCCACTTT

D: TRBD2
size: -
V: TRBV5-4
J: TRBJ2-7
CDR3: CASSLGTSIREQYF
DNA: TGTGCCAGCAGCTTGGGGACTAGTATTCGTGAGCAGTACTTC

D: -
size: -
V: TRBV4-3
J: TRBJ1-4
CDR3: CASSTSQGTGYEKLFF
DNA: TGCGCCAGCAGCACCTCCCAGGGTACAGGGTATGAAAAACTGTTTTTT

D: -
size: -
V: TRBV19
J: TRBJ2-2
CDR3: CASSILGTDTGELFF
DNA: TGTGCCAGTAGTATCCTTGGTACGGACACCGGGGAGCTGTTTTTT

D: -
size: -
V: TRBV12-5
J: TRBJ2-1
CDR3: CASRRAGVYNEQFF
DNA: TGTGCTAGTCGACGGGCAGGGGTGTACAATGAGCAGTTCTTC

D: -
size: -
V: TRBV4-1
J: TRBJ2-6
CDR3: CASSQGAGQVGANVLTF
DNA: TGCGCCAGCAGCCAAGGGGCAGGTCAAGTCGGGGCCAACGTCCTGACTTTC

D: -
size: -
V: TRBV2
J: TRBJ1-2
CDR3: CASIRDTKFPNTF
DNA: TGTGCCAGCATCCGGGACACTAAGTTTCCTAACACCTTC

D: -
size: -
V: TRBV28
J: TRBJ2-7
CDR3: CASSPRLDEQYF
DNA: TGTGCCAGCAGTCCCCGGTTGGACGAGCAGTACTTC

D: TRBD1
size: -
V: TRBV7-2
J: TRBJ2-6
CDR3: CASSLTGAGANVLTF
DNA: TGTGCCAGCAGCTTGACAGGGGCTGGGGCCAACGTCCTGACTTTC

D: TRBD2
size: -
V: TRBV27
J: TRBJ2-1
CDR3: CASTARRWLAGGVNEQFF
DNA: TGTGCCAGCACAGCTAGACGTTGGCTAGCGGGAGGCGTCAATGAGCAGTTCTTC

D: -
size: medium-sized
V: TRBV7-6
J: TRBJ1-2
CDR3: CASSSPGGGRYGYTF
DNA: TGTGCCAGCAGCTCCCCAGGCGGGGGTCGGTATGGCTACACCTTC

D: -
size: -
V: TRBV19
J: TRBJ2-6
CDR3: CASSRGRRSGANVLTF
DNA: TGTGCCAGTAGTAGGGGGCGCAGGTCTGGGGCCAACGTCCTGACTTTC

D: TRBD2
size: once
V: TRBV4-1
J: TRBJ2-1
CDR3: CASRAGGPYEQFF
DNA: TGCGCCAGCCGAGCGGGGGGGCCCTATGAGCAGTTCTTC

D: -
size: few
V: TRBV19
J: TRBJ1-5
CDR3: CASRLTGYNQPQHF
DNA: TGTGCCAGTAGATTGACAGGCTACAATCAGCCCCAGCATTTT

D: TRBD2
size: once
V: TRBV4-3
J: TRBJ2-7
CDR3: CASSQEATGTSGKYEQYF
DNA: TGCGCCAGCAGCCAAGAGGCGACCGGGACTAGCGGGAAATACGAGCAGTACTTC

D: -
size: -
V: TRBV2
J: TRBJ2-5
CDR3: CASSEMVGVETQYF
DNA: TGTGCCAGCAGTGAAATGGTGGGAGTGGAGACCCAGTACTTC

D: TRBD2
size: -
V: TRBV28
J: TRBJ2-7
CDR3: CASSQPGLAGRGEQYF
DNA: TGTGCCAGCAGTCAACCGGGACTAGCGGGACGGGGTGAGCAGTACTTC

D: TRBD1
size: -
V: TRBV29-1
J: TRBJ1-2
CDR3: CSVTVTGVGYTF
DNA: TGCAGCGTTACAGTTACAGGGGTTGGCTACACCTTC

D: -
size: -
V: TRBV27
J: TRBJ2-3
CDR3: CASSLQRTQYF
DNA: TGTGCCAGCAGCCTACAGCGGACGCAGTATTTT